The 27 T cell receptor beta chains presented below share a single source sample, sequenced in a study of cytomegalovirus exposure and HLA in healthy donors. PCR amplification relied on 60 Vbeta primers (plus 13 Jbeta primers). TCRdb keeps only in-frame clones here, not all; method: immunoSEQ multiplex PCR. The table records under 85,000 clones, around 76% of them present only once. The sample taken for sequencing was PBMCs. These TCRs come from a man aged 18 to 29 in good health and CMV-seronegative.

This chain uses TRBV19 with TRBJ1-5, with a tentative D call TRBD1 (6 bases). The V end lost 2 bases, the J end lost 0 bases, and 11 bases lay between the germline ends. This CDR3 has 16 residues. The germline gives CDR1 LNHDA, CDR2 SQIVND (reference sequence). The CDR3 spells CASSIRGGYSNQPQHF. The DNA of the CDR3 is TGTGCCAGTAGTATAAGGGGGGGGTATAGCAATCAGCCCCAGCATTTT.

V usage is TRBV6-6 and J usage is TRBJ1-2, with a weak D call TRBD1 (5 bases). Trimming cost V 0 bases and J 8 bases, with 10 bases left between them. Germline V gene lookup returns CDR1 MNHNY and CDR2 SVGAGI (reference sequence). The CDR3 consists of 13 residues. This CDR3 reads CASSYSSAGGYTF. Here the CDR3 DNA reads TGTGCCAGCAGTTACTCATCTGCAGGGGGCTACACCTTC.

There are a few counts of this clone. V usage is TRBV6-5 and J usage is TRBJ2-1; 10 bases align to TRBD2. V trimming: 5 bases; J trimming: 5 bases; junction bases outside the gene matches: 6. The CDR3 has 15 residues. Germline CDR1 reads MNHEY; CDR2 reads SVGAGI. The CDR3, as DNA: TGTGCCAGCAGTGGTATAGCGGGGGGTAACAATGAGCAGTTCTTC. Translation: CASSGIAGGNNEQFF.

The CDR3 reads CASTARGPRSGELFF. The DNA of the CDR3 is TGTGCCAGTACCGCGAGGGGGCCCCGCAGCGGGGAGCTGTTTTTT. V and J are TRBV19 and TRBJ2-2; 7 bases match TRBD1. Per the germline V gene, CDR1 is LNHDA and CDR2 is SQIVND (reference sequence). V lost 7 bases and J lost 7; bases outside the gene matches: 12. The length of the CDR3 is 15 residues.

The chain recombines TRBV9 with TRBJ1-1, with D uncertain. Germline CDR1 reads SGDLS; CDR2 reads YYNGEE. The CDR3 runs to 13 residues. Trimming pared 0 bases from V and 5 bases from J, leaving 8 bases between. The CDR3 protein is CASSVATETEAFF. CDR3 nucleotides: TGTGCCAGCAGCGTAGCTACGGAGACTGAAGCTTTCTTT.

The CDR3 sequence is CASSQADRSTDTQYF. CDR3 nucleotides: TGTGCCAGCAGCCAAGCGGACAGGAGCACAGATACGCAGTATTTT. The rearrangement uses TRBV14 and TRBJ2-3, with 7 bases that match TRBD1. This CDR3 is built from 15 residues. From germline, CDR1 is SGHDN and CDR2 FVKESK. Trimming removed 1 base from V and 0 bases from J; junction bases left unmatched: 1.

This sequence joins TRBV29-1 and TRBJ2-1, with 8 bases fitting TRBD1. The length of the CDR3 is 13 residues. Germline trimming cut 5 bases from V and 5 bases from J; bases unmatched to any gene: 5. The germline V gene encodes CDR1 SQVTM and CDR2 ANQGSEA. CDR3 nucleotide sequence: TGCAGCGTTTCCCAGGGGGCTGACAATGAGCAGTTCTTC. As protein: CSVSQGADNEQFF.

The J gene is TRBJ1-2, the V gene TRBV28; 7 positions match TRBD1. This CDR3 is 14 amino acids long. Germline V gives CDR1 MDHEN, CDR2 SYDVKM. The V segment lost 5 bases and the J segment 3 bases; nucleotides outside the gene matches: 6. In DNA, the CDR3 is TGTGCCAGCAGTCCCGCCGGGACAGACTATGGCTACACCTTC. It specifies CASSPAGTDYGYTF.

As DNA, the CDR3 is TGTGCCAGCAGCTCACCCCCGACAGCCCGGGCCGATTACGAGCAGTACTTC. Its translation: CASSSPPTARADYEQYF. V usage is TRBV11-2 and J usage is TRBJ2-7; D is possibly TRBD1 (5 bases). Per germline, CDR1 SGHAT and CDR2 FQNNGV. The CDR3 sequence is 17 residues long. V lost 4 bases and J lost 4, with 23 bases in between. Together with reference TRBV11-2 and TRBJ2-7, the CDR3 gives the full variable domain: EAGVAQSPRYKIIEKRQSVAFWCNPISGHATLYWYQQILGQGPKLLIQFQNNGVVDDSQLPKDRFSAERLKGVDSTLKIQPAKLEDSAVYLCASSSPPTARADYEQYFGPGTRLTVT.

The chain employs TRBV7-3 and TRBJ2-4; no reliable D call. Trimming removed 6 bases at V and 4 bases at J, with 34 bases between. CDR1 and CDR2 (germline): SGHTA, FQGTGA. The CDR3 spans 21 residues. This chain's CDR3 is CASRLITPGFPSLPIKNIQYF. CDR3 DNA: TGTGCCAGCAGATTGATCACTCCGGGTTTTCCATCCCTACCTATAAAAAACATTCAGTACTTC.

The chain recombines TRBV4-2 with TRBJ1-3, with 9 nucleotides matching TRBD1. This CDR3 is built from 16 residues. Germline assignment: CDR1 LGHNA and CDR2 YNFKEQ. Unmatched junction bases numbered 5, after V lost 1 base and J lost 4 bases. CDR3 in amino acids: CASSQADRGRGNTIYF. Here the CDR3 DNA reads TGTGCCAGCAGCCAAGCGGACAGGGGAAGGGGAAACACCATATATTTT.

The chain combines TRBV7-9 with TRBJ2-7; no clear D gene. Germline V gene data show CDR1 as SEHNR and CDR2 as FQNEAQ (reference sequence). V gave up 1 base and J gave up 3 bases, with 13 bases separating them. The CDR3 consists of 15 residues. As DNA, the CDR3 is TGTGCCAGCAGCTTAGTTGCAGGCCAGAACTACGAGCAGTACTTC. Amino acids: CASSLVAGQNYEQYF.

CDR3 coding DNA: TGTGCCAGCAGCTCCCGGCCAGGGGTAGAGAACACCGGGGAGCTGTTTTTT. Amino acids: CASSSRPGVENTGELFF. The V call is TRBV7-8, the J call TRBJ2-2; possibly TRBD1 for D (6 bases). Trimming took 4 bases from V and 1 from J, leaving 16 bases between them. Germline loops: CDR1 SGHVS, CDR2 FQNEAQ. The CDR3 length is 17 residues.

V is TRBV25-1 and J is TRBJ2-1, with TRBD1 identical over 7 bases. The J segment lost 1 base and the V segment lost 4 bases, leaving 7 bases of the junction unmatched. Germline V lookup: CDR1 MGHDK, CDR2 SYGVNS. The CDR3 runs to 16 residues. CDR3 in DNA: TGTGCCAGCAGTGCTCGGACAGGCCCTTCCTACAATGAGCAGTTCTTC. Protein: CASSARTGPSYNEQFF.

The chain recombines TRBV19 with TRBJ1-2; 7 bases are shared with TRBD1. The CDR3 loop spans 15 amino acids. Germline trimming cut 3 bases from V and 3 bases from J; bases unmatched to any gene: 7. The germline V gene has CDR1 LNHDA and CDR2 SQIVND (reference sequence). The CDR3 region is CASSIESRGDYGYTF. In DNA, the CDR3 is TGTGCCAGTAGTATTGAGTCCAGGGGGGACTATGGCTACACCTTC. The full variable domain, with the rest looked up from reference TRBV19 and TRBJ1-2, is DGGITQSPKYLFRKEGQNVTLSCEQNLNHDAMYWYRQDPGQGLRLIYYSQIVNDFQKGDIAEGYSVSREKKESFPLTVTSAQKNPTAFYLCASSIESRGDYGYTFGSGTRLTVV.

This clone was counted a single time. V and J are TRBV4-2 and TRBJ1-5; D ambiguous. The CDR3 covers 15 residues. Germline V CDR1 and CDR2: LGHNA, YNFKEQ. V lost 0 bases and J lost 6, with 12 bases in between. CDR3 protein: CASSQDLGEGQPQHF. CDR3 DNA sequence: TGTGCCAGCAGCCAAGATCTAGGTGAGGGTCAGCCCCAGCATTTT.

This sequence joins TRBV11-2 and TRBJ2-3; 15 bases are a match to TRBD2. The CDR3 is made up of 15 amino acids. The germline V gene has CDR1 SGHAT and CDR2 FQNNGV. Losses at the gene ends were 5 bases for V and 8 bases for J; bases not matched to a gene: 5. The CDR3 DNA sequence: TGTGCCAGCAGCCGGACTAGCGGGGGGGCCAGTACGCAGTATTTT. It yields the protein CASSRTSGGASTQYF.

This chain connects TRBV5-6 to TRBJ2-3; tentatively, D is TRBD2 (6 bases). The germline V gene has CDR1 SGHDT and CDR2 YYEEEE. CDR3 length equals 15 residues. Trimming removed 1 base from V and 1 base from J, with 10 bases in between. CDR3 residues: CASSLISGGTDTQYF. Written as DNA, the CDR3 is TGTGCCAGCAGCTTGATCTCGGGGGGCACAGATACGCAGTATTTT.

This clone was counted between two and nine times. The chain recombines TRBV7-8 with TRBJ2-2, with TRBD2 matching 13 bases. The germline V gene encodes CDR1 SGHVS and CDR2 FQNEAQ. The CDR3 is made up of 18 amino acids. J gave up 2 bases and V 2 bases, and 5 bases lay outside the gene matches. CDR3 region: CASSLRGLAGANTGELFF. The CDR3 coding sequence is TGTGCCAGCAGCTTACGAGGACTAGCGGGGGCCAACACCGGGGAGCTGTTTTTT. The whole variable domain, filled in from reference TRBV7-8 and TRBJ2-2, reads GAGVSQSPRYKVAKRGQDVALRCDPISGHVSLFWYQQALGQGPEFLTYFQNEAQLDKSGLPSDRFFAERPEGSVSTLKIQRTQQEDSAVYLCASSLRGLAGANTGELFFGEGSRLTVL.

V and J are TRBV5-1 and TRBJ2-7; D might be TRBD1 (5 bases). This CDR3 has 12 amino acids. Germline loops: CDR1 SGHRS, CDR2 YFSETQ. V was trimmed by 4 bases and J by 2 bases, leaving 7 bases between them. CDR3 coding DNA: TGCGCCAGCAGCCCGGACACCTACGAGCAGTACTTC. Protein: CASSPDTYEQYF.

The table lists this clone with a few counts. J is TRBJ1-5 and V is TRBV27, with 7 positions matching TRBD1. V dropped 6 bases and J dropped 2; count of bases not matched to a gene: 10. This CDR3 has 16 residues. Germline V gene data show CDR1 as MNHEY and CDR2 as SMNVEV (reference sequence). The CDR3 sequence is CASRQGTQGGNQPQHF. In DNA, the CDR3 is TGTGCCAGCAGACAGGGGACGCAGGGAGGCAATCAGCCCCAGCATTTT.

The chain combines TRBV7-7 with TRBJ2-7; 9 bases are a match to TRBD1. The CDR3 sequence is 14 residues long. The V gene's germline CDR1 is SSHAT and CDR2 FNYEAQ (reference sequence). J lost 5 bases, V lost 3 bases, and 5 bases had no gene match. The CDR3 coding sequence is TGTGCCAGCAGCTTGGGACAGGGAGGCCACGAGCAGTACTTC. Translating it yields CASSLGQGGHEQYF.

This clone was detected only once. The rearrangement uses TRBV19 and TRBJ2-5; 11 nucleotides agree with TRBD2. The CDR3 is 14 residues long. Germline V gene sequence: CDR1 LNHDA, CDR2 SQIVND (reference sequence). V lost 8 bases, J lost 4 bases, and 6 bases stayed unmatched. The CDR3 protein is CASQTSGAGETQYF. In DNA form, the CDR3 reads TGTGCCAGTCAGACTAGCGGGGCAGGAGAGACCCAGTACTTC.

The gene calls are TRBV6-5 and TRBJ2-1; D call uncertain. Germline lookup yields CDR1 MNHEY and CDR2 SVGAGI. The length of the CDR3 is 15 residues. Deletions cut 2 bases from V and 4 bases from J, with 12 bases between. The CDR3 nucleotides read TGTGCCAGCAGTTACGTTAACCCGCTATACAATGAGCAGTTCTTC. Translation gives CASSYVNPLYNEQFF.

The chain has TRBV2 and TRBJ2-5; perhaps TRBD1 as D (5 bases). CDR1 is SNHLY, CDR2 FYNNEI, per germline. V lost 4 bases, J lost 4 bases, and 10 bases lay in between. The CDR3 runs to 13 residues. CDR3 protein: CASSGVRGETQYF. The CDR3 nucleotides read TGTGCCAGCAGTGGGGTAAGGGGAGAGACCCAGTACTTC. The entire variable domain, with the rest obtained from reference TRBV2 and TRBJ2-5, is as follows: EPEVTQTPSHQVTQMGQEVILRCVPISNHLYFYWYRQILGQKVEFLVSFYNNEISEKSEIFDDQFSVERPDGSNFTLKIRSTKLEDSAMYFCASSGVRGETQYFGPGTRLLVL.

This clone appeared a few times. The V gene is TRBV5-5, the J gene TRBJ2-5, with no clear D. The germline V gene encodes CDR1 SGHKS and CDR2 YYEKEE (reference sequence). CDR3 length: 15 residues. V was pared by 0 bases and J by 2 bases, with 11 bases between. Here the CDR3 DNA reads TGTGCCAGCAGCTTGGGCCCAGGTCAACAAGAGACCCAGTACTTC. Translated: CASSLGPGQQETQYF.

The V call is TRBV29-1, the J call TRBJ1-4, with unresolved D. V lost 1 base and J 10 bases, leaving 13 bases between the germline ends. Germline V CDR1 and CDR2: SQVTM, ANQGSEA. CDR3 size: 13 residues. Here the CDR3 DNA reads TGCAGCGTTGAAGCACTTCCGACGGGAAAACTGTTTTTT. Its protein product is CSVEALPTGKLFF.